One sample yielded the 21 T cell receptor beta chains listed below, sequenced in a study of T cells in women clearing cervical HPV infection. This table comes from immunoSEQ multiplex PCR, and its TCRdb copy is limited to in-frame clones, with some not included. The sample has fewer than 15,000 clones. The sequencing sample was made of blood buffy coat. The receptors were gathered from a woman aged 18 to 69 with a cervical HPV16 infection that either progressed to CIN3+ or cleared (not recorded which).

This clone counts as medium-sized (0.01 to 0.1%) by frequency. From the germline J gene comes the end of the CDR3, since the read stops 3 residues before it. The V and J genes are TRBV19 and TRBJ2-5; possible D gene TRBD1, 5 bases. The V gene lost 3 bases and the J gene lost 4 bases, with 15 bases spanning the gap. Germline V gene data show CDR1 as LNHDA and CDR2 as SQIVND (reference sequence). This CDR3 is 15 amino acids long. The CDR3 reads CASSIIGQGGETQYF. The sequenced CDR3 bases are TGTGCCAGTAGTATCATAGGTCAGGGTGGAGAGACC. Using reference TRBV19 and TRBJ2-5 for the parts outside the CDR3, the full variable domain is DGGITQSPKYLFRKEGQNVTLSCEQNLNHDAMYWYRQDPGQGLRLIYYSQIVNDFQKGDIAEGYSVSREKKESFPLTVTSAQKNPTAFYLCASSIIGQGGETQYFGPGTRLLVL.

With regard to this clone: The CDR3 is cut off 3 residues early in the read; its end comes from the germline J gene. This sequence joins TRBV20-1 and TRBJ2-7; maybe TRBD1 (6 bases). V lost 3 bases and J 5 bases, leaving 23 bases between the germline ends. In germline, CDR1 is DFQATT, CDR2 SNEGSKA (reference sequence). There are 16 residues in the CDR3. The part of the CDR3 DNA that was read is TGCAGTGCTAGGGTTTCCGCCCTCAGGGGAAGGAACGAG. The encoded protein is CSARVSALRGRNE. The full CDR3 protein is CSARVSALRGRNEQYF.

About this clone: The CDR3 goes on 3 residues after the read ends, and that part is filled in from the germline J gene. The V gene is TRBV7-2, the J gene TRBJ2-3, with D perhaps TRBD2 (5 bases). Germline V lookup: CDR1 SGHTA, CDR2 FQGNSA. The CDR3 has 15 residues. The CDR3 loop is CASSLGGSLGQPQYF. Partial CDR3 DNA: TGTGCCAGCAGCTTAGGAGGGTCCCTCGGTCAGCCG. Supplemented by reference TRBV7-2 and TRBJ2-3, the full variable domain reads GAGVSQSPSNKVTEKGKDVELRCDPISGHTALYWYRQSLGQGLEFLIYFQGNSAPDKSGLPSDRFSAERTGGSVSTLTIQRTQQEDSAVYLCASSLGGSLGQPQYFGPGTRLTVL.

Regarding this clone: The CDR3 is cut off 3 residues early in the read; its end comes from the germline J gene. The chain carries TRBV5-3 and TRBJ1-1; D is possibly TRBD1 (6 bases). TRBV5-3 counts as an open reading frame of uncertain function. Trimming stripped 3 bases from V and 0 bases from J, with 9 bases between. This CDR3 spans 14 amino acids. The DNA read from the CDR3 is TGTGCCAGAAGCTACAGGGTACTGAACACTGAA. Translated: CARSYRVLNTE. The full CDR3 protein is CARSYRVLNTEAFF.

About this clone itself: The sequenced fragment ends 3 residues before the CDR3 boundary, so the rest is inferred from the germline J gene. The rearrangement joins TRBV7-9 to TRBJ1-1; D remains ambiguous. V lost 0 bases and J 5 bases, leaving 7 bases between the germline ends. This CDR3 comprises 13 residues. Per the germline V gene, CDR1 is SEHNR and CDR2 is FQNEAQ (reference sequence). The CDR3 here is CASSLAPRTEAFF. The part of the CDR3 DNA that was read is TGTGCCAGCAGCTTAGCTCCGAGGACTGAA.

Frequency places this clone as medium-sized (0.01 to 0.1%). The read gets to within 3 residues of the CDR3 end, and the germline J gene fills in the rest. The chain has TRBV19 and TRBJ2-3; D is unclear. The germline V gene has CDR1 LNHDA and CDR2 SQIVND (reference sequence). This CDR3 contains 13 residues. The CDR3 loop reads CASIDISSLTQYF. The covered CDR3 bases are TGTGCCAGTATCGACATCTCCTCCCTAACG.

Details on this clone: The CDR3 goes on 3 residues after the read ends, and that part is filled in from the germline J gene. The V gene is TRBV5-1, the J gene TRBJ2-3, with 9 bases that match TRBD1. Trimming cost V 0 bases and J 6 bases; bases outside gene matches: 5. The CDR3 has 15 amino acids. CDR1 and CDR2 from the germline V gene are SGHRS and YFSETQ. CDR3 sequence reads: CASSLEQGAADTQYF. CDR3 DNA (partial): TGCGCCAGCAGCTTGGAACAGGGGGCGGCCGATACG.

In the case of this clone: The observed sequence ends 3 residues before the CDR3 terminus, with the missing tail filled in from the germline J gene. The chain links TRBV9 to TRBJ2-3; no reliable D call. The CDR3 sequence is 14 residues long. The germline V and J ends were trimmed by 3 bases and 0 bases, with 8 bases remaining between them. Per the germline V gene, CDR1 is SGDLS and CDR2 is YYNGEE. CDR3 DNA (partial): TGTGCCAGCAGCGACTTGAAGAGCACAGATACG. It encodes CASSDLKSTDT. The complete CDR3 protein is CASSDLKSTDTQYF.

Turning to this clone: The read ends 3 residues shy of where the CDR3 ends; the end is completed using the germline J gene. The V and J genes are TRBV20-1 and TRBJ2-2, with D possibly TRBD1 on 6 matching bases. The CDR3 has 13 amino acids. The ends were cut back, 5 bases at V and 0 bases at J, with 7 bases in the middle. Germline CDR1 reads DFQATT; CDR2 reads SNEGSKA (reference sequence). The CDR3 region is CSARTANTGELFF. CDR3 bases read: TGCAGTGCTCGGACAGCGAACACCGGGGAG.

As concerns this clone: The DNA ends 3 residues before the CDR3 does, and the rest of the CDR3 is filled in from the germline J gene. This chain uses TRBV14 with TRBJ2-5; D gene uncertain. Germline V gene sequence: CDR1 SGHDN, CDR2 FVKESK. V lost 0 bases to trimming and J lost 0 bases, with 5 bases between them. This CDR3 comprises 14 residues. The CDR3 loop is CASSQEGYQETQYF. CDR3 bases read: TGTGCCAGCAGCCAAGAAGGGTACCAAGAGACC.

To note about this clone: The read gets to within 3 residues of the CDR3 end, and the germline J gene fills in the rest. The chain links TRBV29-1 to TRBJ1-1; TRBD1 matches at 12 bases. CDR1 SQVTM and CDR2 ANQGSEA come from the germline V gene. Trimming removed 6 bases from V and 1 base from J; junction bases left unmatched: 9. The CDR3 totals 16 residues. This CDR3 is CSVSGTGGFRNTEAFF. CDR3 DNA (partial): TGCAGCGTATCCGGGACAGGGGGCTTTAGGAACACTGAA.

About this clone: The read gets to within 3 residues of the CDR3 end, and the germline J gene fills in the rest. The chain is built from TRBV19 and TRBJ2-5; 13 bases are a match to TRBD2. Per germline, CDR1 LNHDA and CDR2 SQIVND (reference sequence). The CDR3 spans 15 residues. Losses at the gene ends were 2 bases for V and 5 bases for J; bases not matched to a gene: 2. The CDR3 sequence is CASSITGLAGETQYF. The DNA read from the CDR3 is TGTGCCAGTAGTATAACGGGACTAGCGGGGGAGACC.

As to this clone: The read terminates 3 residues ahead of where the CDR3 ends, so the germline J gene completes it. The chain couples TRBV18 to TRBJ1-1; tentative D call: TRBD1 (5 bases). CDR1 KGHSH and CDR2 LQKENI come from the germline V gene. This CDR3 spans 14 amino acids. The CDR3 sequence is CASSPAGPTETAFF. CDR3 DNA (partial): TGTGCCAGCTCACCCGCGGGGCCAACGGAGACA.

On this clone itself: The CDR3 extends 3 residues past the end of the read, so its final part is completed from the germline J gene. The chain links TRBV7-2 to TRBJ2-7, with D unclear. Deletions cut 4 bases from V and 6 bases from J, with 10 bases between. The V gene's germline CDR1 is SGHTA and CDR2 FQGNSA. This CDR3 is 12 amino acids long. CDR3 amino acids: CASSSQLIEQYF. CDR3 DNA, as far as it was read: TGTGCCAGCAGCTCTCAACTAATCGAG.

Worth noting for this clone: The CDR3 extends 3 residues past the end of the read, so its final part is completed from the germline J gene. The genes are TRBV2 and TRBJ1-4, with D unclear. This CDR3 comprises 12 residues. The V gene lost 9 bases and the J gene lost 5 bases, with 10 bases spanning the gap. CDR1 is SNHLY, CDR2 FYNNEI, per germline. CDR3 region: CASSRVNEKLFF. The CDR3 bases that were read are TGTGCCAGTTCGAGGGTGAATGAAAAA. Based on the CDR3 plus reference TRBV2 and TRBJ1-4, the full variable domain is EPEVTQTPSHQVTQMGQEVILRCVPISNHLYFYWYRQILGQKVEFLVSFYNNEISEKSEIFDDQFSVERPDGSNFTLKIRSTKLEDSAMYFCASSRVNEKLFFGSGTQLSVL.

A remark on this clone: The DNA ends 3 residues before the CDR3 does, and the rest of the CDR3 is filled in from the germline J gene. This chain joins TRBV5-1 and TRBJ1-1; D not certain. V lost 0 bases and J 2 bases, leaving 8 bases between the germline ends. Per germline, CDR1 SGHRS and CDR2 YFSETQ. The CDR3 has 14 residues. Partial CDR3 DNA: TGCGCCAGCAGCTTGGGAGCGGGCAACACTGAA. Translating gives CASSLGAGNTE. In full, the CDR3 is CASSLGAGNTEAFF.

Regarding this clone: The CDR3 end is not reached by the read, which stops 3 residues before it; the germline J gene fills it in. The V gene is TRBV5-1, the J gene TRBJ2-2, with a weak D call TRBD2 (7 bases). The CDR3 spans 14 residues. Trimming took off 4 bases at V and 3 bases at J, with 10 bases between the two ends. Germline V gene sequence: CDR1 SGHRS, CDR2 YFSETQ. The CDR3: CASSTGGDTGELFF. CDR3 DNA, as far as it was read: TGCGCCAGCAGCACGGGGGGCGACACCGGGGAG.

Points on this clone: The CDR3 is cut off 3 residues early in the read; its end comes from the germline J gene. J is TRBJ2-3 and V is TRBV19; TRBD1 or TRBD2 may be the D gene (5 bases each). The CDR3 totals 15 residues. Germline CDR1 and CDR2: LNHDA and SQIVND (reference sequence). The CDR3 region is CASSPTRGAGEAQYF. The sequenced CDR3 bases are TGTGCCAGTAGCCCGACGAGAGGGGCCGGAGAGGCG.

Concerning this clone: From the germline J gene comes the end of the CDR3, since the read stops 3 residues before it. This chain uses TRBV7-6 with TRBJ2-3; D not certain. Germline V lookup: CDR1 SGHVS, CDR2 FNYEAQ. V was trimmed by 4 bases and J by 6 bases, leaving 5 bases between them. CDR3 length equals 11 residues. The CDR3 sequence: CASSSQDTQYF. The sequenced part of the CDR3 DNA is TGTGCCAGCAGCTCCCAGGATACG.

Remarks on this clone: The read terminates 3 residues before the CDR3 end, so the remaining end is supplied by the germline J gene. The chain uses TRBV5-4 and TRBJ2-5; 9 positions match TRBD1. The CDR3 is 16 amino acids. CDR1 and CDR2 (germline): SGHNT, YYREEE (reference sequence). V lost 3 bases, J lost 5 bases, and 11 bases stayed unmatched. The CDR3 reads CASSSGEYRGRETQYF. The part of the CDR3 DNA that was read is TGTGCCAGCAGCTCTGGGGAGTACAGGGGGCGGGAGACC.

As regards this clone: The read falls 3 residues short of the CDR3 end, and the missing part is taken from the germline J gene. The rearrangement joins TRBV5-6 to TRBJ2-1, with D maybe TRBD1 (6 bases). The germline V gene encodes CDR1 SGHDT and CDR2 YYEEEE. The length of the CDR3 is 15 residues. The V gene lost 1 base and the J gene lost 1 base, with 9 bases spanning the gap. The sequenced part of the CDR3 DNA is TGTGCCAGCAGCTTGTTAGGACAGTCCTACAATGAG. Protein product: CASSLLGQSYNE. The entire CDR3 reads CASSLLGQSYNEQFF.